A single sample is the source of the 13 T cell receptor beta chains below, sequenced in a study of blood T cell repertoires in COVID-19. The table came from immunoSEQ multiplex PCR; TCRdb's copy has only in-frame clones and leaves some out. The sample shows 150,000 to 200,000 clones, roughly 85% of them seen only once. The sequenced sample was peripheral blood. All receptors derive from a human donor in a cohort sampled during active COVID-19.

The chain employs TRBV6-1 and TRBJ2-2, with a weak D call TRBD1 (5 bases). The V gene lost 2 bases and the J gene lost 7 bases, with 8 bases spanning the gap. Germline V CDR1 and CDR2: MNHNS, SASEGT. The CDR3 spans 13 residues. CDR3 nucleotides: TGTGCCAGCAGTGAAAAGGGGCACGGGGAGCTGTTTTTT. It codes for CASSEKGHGELFF.

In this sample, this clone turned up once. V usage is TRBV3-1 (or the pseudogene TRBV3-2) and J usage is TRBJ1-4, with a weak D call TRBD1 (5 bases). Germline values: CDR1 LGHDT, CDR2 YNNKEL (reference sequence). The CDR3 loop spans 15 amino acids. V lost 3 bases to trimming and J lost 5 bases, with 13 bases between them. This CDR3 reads CASSQARGTNEKLFF. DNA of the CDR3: TGTGCCAGCAGCCAGGCCCGGGGGACGAATGAAAAACTGTTTTTT.

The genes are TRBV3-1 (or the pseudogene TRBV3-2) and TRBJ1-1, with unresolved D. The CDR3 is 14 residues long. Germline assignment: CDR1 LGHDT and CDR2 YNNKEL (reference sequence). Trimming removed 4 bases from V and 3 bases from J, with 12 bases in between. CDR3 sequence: CASSLSSTDTEAFF. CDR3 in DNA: TGTGCCAGCAGCCTATCTTCAACGGACACTGAAGCTTTCTTT.

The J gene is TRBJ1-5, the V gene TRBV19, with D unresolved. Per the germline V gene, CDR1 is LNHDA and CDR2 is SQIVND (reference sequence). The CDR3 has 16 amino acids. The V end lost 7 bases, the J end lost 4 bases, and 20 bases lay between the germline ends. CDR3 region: CASTSQRGITNQPQHF. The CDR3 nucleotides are TGTGCCAGTACCTCCCAAAGAGGGATTACTAATCAGCCCCAGCATTTT.

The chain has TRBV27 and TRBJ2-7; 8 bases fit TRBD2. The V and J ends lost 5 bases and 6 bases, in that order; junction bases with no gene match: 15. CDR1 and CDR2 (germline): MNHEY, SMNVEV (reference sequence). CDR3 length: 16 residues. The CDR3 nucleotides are TGTGCCAGCAGTCCCAGGTACCGGGGGGGGCCCGGCGAGCAGTACTTC. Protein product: CASSPRYRGGPGEQYF.

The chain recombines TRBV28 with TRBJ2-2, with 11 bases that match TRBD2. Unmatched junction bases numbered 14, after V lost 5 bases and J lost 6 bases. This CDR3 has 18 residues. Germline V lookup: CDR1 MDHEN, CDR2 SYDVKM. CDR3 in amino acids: CASSVWRLAGNIPGELFF. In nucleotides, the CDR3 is TGTGCCAGCAGTGTGTGGAGACTAGCGGGAAACATCCCCGGGGAGCTGTTTTTT.

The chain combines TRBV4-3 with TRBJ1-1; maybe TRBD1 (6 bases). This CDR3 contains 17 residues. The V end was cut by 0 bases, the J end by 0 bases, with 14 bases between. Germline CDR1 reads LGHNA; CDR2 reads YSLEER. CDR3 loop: CASSQDQGKWLNTEAFF. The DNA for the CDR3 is TGCGCCAGCAGCCAAGACCAGGGGAAGTGGCTGAACACTGAAGCTTTCTTT.

CDR3 in amino acids: CASSPLAGPPVEQYF. The CDR3 coding sequence is TGTGCCAGCAGTCCTCTAGCGGGCCCTCCGGTCGAGCAGTACTTC. The chain links TRBV28 to TRBJ2-7; 8 bases line up with TRBD2. Germline V CDR1 and CDR2: MDHEN, SYDVKM. With 5 bases clipped from V and 6 bases from J, the junction kept 12 bases outside the gene matches. This CDR3 spans 15 amino acids.

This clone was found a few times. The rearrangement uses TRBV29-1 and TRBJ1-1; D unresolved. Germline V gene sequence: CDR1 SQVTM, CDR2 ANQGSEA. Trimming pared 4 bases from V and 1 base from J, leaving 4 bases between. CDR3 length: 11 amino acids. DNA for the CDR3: TGCAGCGTTGGCAGGAACACTGAAGCTTTCTTT. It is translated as CSVGRNTEAFF.

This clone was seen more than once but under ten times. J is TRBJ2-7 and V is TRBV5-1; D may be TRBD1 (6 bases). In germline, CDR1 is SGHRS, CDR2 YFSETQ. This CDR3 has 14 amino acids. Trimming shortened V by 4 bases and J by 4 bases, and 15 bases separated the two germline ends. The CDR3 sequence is CASSPLGHSYEQYF. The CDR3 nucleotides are TGCGCCAGCAGCCCCTTGGGACATTCATACGAGCAGTACTTC.

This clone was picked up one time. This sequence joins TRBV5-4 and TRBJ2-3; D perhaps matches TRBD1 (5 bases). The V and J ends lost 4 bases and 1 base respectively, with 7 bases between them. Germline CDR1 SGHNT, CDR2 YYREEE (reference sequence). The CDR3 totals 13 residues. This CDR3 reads CASSIGGTDTQYF. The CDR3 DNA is TGTGCCAGCAGCATAGGGGGCACAGATACGCAGTATTTT.

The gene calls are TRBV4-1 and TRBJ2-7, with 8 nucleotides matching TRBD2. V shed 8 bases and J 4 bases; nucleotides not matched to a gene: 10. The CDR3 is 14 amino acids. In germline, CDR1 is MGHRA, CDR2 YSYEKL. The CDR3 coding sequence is TGCGCCAGCTCTCCGGGAGGGGGACGTTACGAGCAGTACTTC. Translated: CASSPGGGRYEQYF.

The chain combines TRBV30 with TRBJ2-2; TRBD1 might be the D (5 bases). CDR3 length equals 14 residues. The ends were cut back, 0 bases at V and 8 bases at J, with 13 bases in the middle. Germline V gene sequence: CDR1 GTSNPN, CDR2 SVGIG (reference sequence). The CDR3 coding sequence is TGTGCCTGGAGTGTAGATTTCAGGGCGGGGGAGCTGTTTTTT. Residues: CAWSVDFRAGELFF.